One sample yielded the 17 T cell receptor beta chains listed below, sequenced in a study of blood T cell repertoires in COVID-19. Using immunoSEQ multiplex PCR, the repertoire was profiled, and TCRdb retains in-frame clones only, with some absent. The table has a few hundred thousand clones, roughly 90% seen once. The sequenced sample was PBMCs or T cells enriched from blood (not recorded which). Every receptor here comes from a woman between 40 and 55 years old who had recovered from COVID-19.

The genes are TRBV11-2 and TRBJ2-2; 7 positions match TRBD2. The germline V gene encodes CDR1 SGHAT and CDR2 FQNNGV. This CDR3 comprises 18 residues. Unmatched junction bases numbered 10, after V lost 1 base and J lost 2 bases. CDR3 nucleotides: TGTGCCAGCAGCTTAGCCAGGGCTAGCGGAGCAAACACCGGGGAGCTGTTTTTT. It yields the protein CASSLARASGANTGELFF. The entire variable domain, with the rest obtained from reference TRBV11-2 and TRBJ2-2, is as follows: EAGVAQSPRYKIIEKRQSVAFWCNPISGHATLYWYQQILGQGPKLLIQFQNNGVVDDSQLPKDRFSAERLKGVDSTLKIQPAKLEDSAVYLCASSLARASGANTGELFFGEGSRLTVL.

This clone has a single count. This chain connects TRBV3-1 (or the pseudogene TRBV3-2) to TRBJ2-5; 7 bases agree with TRBD1. CDR3 length equals 14 residues. V trimming: 0 bases; J trimming: 3 bases; junction bases outside the gene matches: 1. Germline V gene data show CDR1 as LGHDT and CDR2 as YNNKEL (reference sequence). CDR3 sequence: CASSQEGTEETQYF. CDR3 nucleotide sequence: TGTGCCAGCAGCCAAGAAGGGACAGAAGAGACCCAGTACTTC.

CDR3 nucleotides: TGTGCCAGTAGATTCGCGGGAGGAGCTAACTATGGCTACACCTTC. Its protein is CASRFAGGANYGYTF. The V and J genes are TRBV19 and TRBJ1-2; D is ambiguous. V gave up 6 bases and J gave up 0 bases, with 14 bases separating them. The CDR3 sequence is 15 residues long. Per germline, CDR1 LNHDA and CDR2 SQIVND (reference sequence).

J is TRBJ2-3 and V is TRBV5-1; D is possibly TRBD2 (5 bases). CDR1 SGHRS and CDR2 YFSETQ come from the germline V gene. The length of the CDR3 is 16 residues. V shed 2 bases and J shed 0 bases, with 13 bases lying between them. CDR3: CASSFSSSYSTDTQYF. The CDR3 region has the DNA TGCGCCAGCAGCTTCTCATCTAGCTATAGCACAGATACGCAGTATTTT. The whole variable domain, filled in from reference TRBV5-1 and TRBJ2-3, reads KAGVTQTPRYLIKTRGQQVTLSCSPISGHRSVSWYQQTPGQGLQFLFEYFSETQRNKGNFPGRFSGRQFSNSRSEMNVSTLELGDSALYLCASSFSSSYSTDTQYFGPGTRLTVL.

V gene TRBV15 combines with J gene TRBJ2-1; unclear D gene. This CDR3 contains 13 residues. The ends were cut back, 5 bases at V and 3 bases at J, with 8 bases in the middle. Germline V CDR1 and CDR2: LNHNV, YYDKDF (reference sequence). The DNA for the CDR3 is TGTGCCACCAGCGGATACTACTACAATGAGCAGTTCTTC. Translating it yields CATSGYYYNEQFF.

This sequence joins TRBV4-1 and TRBJ1-1, with 7 bases lining up with TRBD1. The CDR3 totals 17 residues. Germline V gives CDR1 MGHRA, CDR2 YSYEKL. Losses at the gene ends were 2 bases for V and 7 bases for J; bases not matched to a gene: 16. CDR3: CASSQTKTGDLYDEAFF. The CDR3, as DNA: TGCGCCAGCAGCCAAACTAAAACAGGGGACTTGTACGATGAAGCTTTCTTT.

The table lists this clone with a count of one. This chain links TRBV5-4 with TRBJ1-5; TRBD1 agrees at 7 bases. V trimming: 2 bases; J trimming: 1 base; junction bases outside the gene matches: 6. Looked up from germline, CDR1 is SGHNT and CDR2 is YYREEE (reference sequence). The CDR3 length is 16 residues. The CDR3 region has the DNA TGTGCCAGCAGCTTCAGGGGGGCCGGGAGCAATCAGCCCCAGCATTTT. Residues: CASSFRGAGSNQPQHF.

The V gene is TRBV5-1, the J gene TRBJ1-2; no clear D. The germline CDR1 and CDR2 sequences are SGHRS and YFSETQ. The CDR3 has 13 residues. With 6 bases removed from V and 0 bases from J, the gap between germline ends came to 9 bases. CDR3 nucleotide sequence: TGCGCCAGCACCAATCGGGCTAACTATGGCTACACCTTC. It specifies CASTNRANYGYTF.

This chain uses TRBV2 with TRBJ1-2; the match to TRBD1 covers 11 bases. This CDR3 is built from 15 residues. The junction had 6 bases not matched to a gene; V was cut back by 4 bases and J by 5 bases. CDR1 SNHLY and CDR2 FYNNEI come from the germline V gene. CDR3 residues: CASSADRGLRYGYTF. In nucleotides, the CDR3 is TGTGCCAGCAGTGCGGACAGGGGGCTTCGGTATGGCTACACCTTC.

Only one count was recorded for this clone. This chain uses TRBV12-5 with TRBJ1-1; 12 nucleotides agree with TRBD1. From germline, CDR1 is LGHNT and CDR2 FRNRAP. CDR3 size: 20 residues. V trimming: 2 bases; J trimming: 0 bases; junction bases outside the gene matches: 13. This CDR3 reads CASGLRSLGTGGVMNTEAFF. CDR3 nucleotides: TGTGCTAGTGGTTTGCGTTCGTTAGGGACAGGGGGCGTGATGAACACTGAAGCTTTCTTT.

CDR3 DNA: TGTGCCAGCAGTGAAGCGCTTCTGGGGACTAGTGGCACAGATACGCAGTATTTT. Amino acid sequence: CASSEALLGTSGTDTQYF. The chain employs TRBV2 and TRBJ2-3; 8 nucleotides line up with TRBD2. The CDR3 runs to 18 residues. The V gene's germline CDR1 is SNHLY and CDR2 FYNNEI. With V trimmed by 0 bases and J by 1 base, 9 bases remained unmatched.

V usage is TRBV24-1 and J usage is TRBJ1-3; D is perhaps TRBD1 (5 bases). V was pared by 9 bases and J by 0 bases, with 14 bases between. The CDR3 sequence is 15 residues long. Germline CDR1 is KGHDR and CDR2 is SFDVKD. CDR3 DNA: TGTGCCACCCCCCGCGGACAAGACTCTGGAAACACCATATATTTT. This encodes CATPRGQDSGNTIYF.

This clone was detected once. The chain uses TRBV3-1 (or the pseudogene TRBV3-2) and TRBJ1-5; D gene uncertain. Looked up from germline, CDR1 is LGHDT and CDR2 is YNNKEL (reference sequence). CDR3 length: 15 amino acids. V lost 0 bases to trimming and J lost 1 base, with 7 bases between them. CDR3 nucleotides: TGTGCCAGCAGCCAAGATCTGGGCAGCAATCAGCCCCAGCATTTT. Amino acids: CASSQDLGSNQPQHF.

CDR3 region: CASSLQGRVAEAFF. CDR3 nucleotide sequence: TGTGCCAGCAGCTTACAGGGAAGGGTTGCTGAAGCTTTCTTT. J is TRBJ1-1 and V is TRBV7-8; possible D gene TRBD1, 5 bases. V was shortened by 2 bases and J by 6 bases, with 13 bases between the two germline ends. CDR1 and CDR2 (germline): SGHVS, FQNEAQ. The CDR3 runs 14 residues. Drawing the rest from reference TRBV7-8 and TRBJ1-1, the complete variable domain is GAGVSQSPRYKVAKRGQDVALRCDPISGHVSLFWYQQALGQGPEFLTYFQNEAQLDKSGLPSDRFFAERPEGSVSTLKIQRTQQEDSAVYLCASSLQGRVAEAFFGQGTRLTVV.

This chain uses TRBV12-3 or TRBV12-4 with TRBJ1-4, with D possibly being TRBD1 (6 bases). The CDR3 consists of 13 residues. V was pared by 3 bases and J by 8 bases, with 10 bases between. CDR3 coding DNA: TGTGCCAGCAGTTTGGGGGCTTTAGAAAAACTGTTTTTT. The encoded protein is CASSLGALEKLFF.

The CDR3 protein is CASSSLGTLNLETQYF. The CDR3 DNA sequence: TGTGCCAGCAGCTCCCTCGGGACTCTTAACCTAGAGACCCAGTACTTC. V is TRBV5-5 and J is TRBJ2-5, with D tentatively TRBD2 (6 bases). With 3 bases removed from V and 4 bases from J, the gap between germline ends came to 19 bases. CDR1 and CDR2 (germline): SGHKS, YYEKEE (reference sequence). CDR3 length: 16 amino acids.

The rearrangement joins TRBV12-3 or TRBV12-4 to TRBJ1-6; TRBD1 matches 9 bases. Trimming cost V 10 bases and J 9 bases; bases outside gene matches: 7. CDR3 size: 13 residues. The CDR3 sequence: CATSGQGTSPLHF. The CDR3 DNA follows: TGTGCCACCTCCGGACAGGGGACTTCACCCCTCCACTTT.